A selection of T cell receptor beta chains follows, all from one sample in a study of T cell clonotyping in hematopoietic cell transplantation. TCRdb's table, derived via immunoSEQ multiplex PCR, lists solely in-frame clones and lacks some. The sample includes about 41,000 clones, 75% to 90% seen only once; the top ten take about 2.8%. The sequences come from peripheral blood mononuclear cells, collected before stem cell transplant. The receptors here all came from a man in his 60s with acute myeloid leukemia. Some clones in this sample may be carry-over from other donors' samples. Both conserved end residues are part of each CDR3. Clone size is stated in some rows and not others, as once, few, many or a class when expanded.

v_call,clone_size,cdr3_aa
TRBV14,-,CASSQDRHEKLFF
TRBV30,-,CAWSVRRGGKDEQFF
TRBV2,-,CASSALAGGGDTQYF
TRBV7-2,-,CASTNHRGSGSYNEQFF
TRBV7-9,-,CASSLKSAGTEAFF
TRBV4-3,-,CASSQSTGGRSPLHF
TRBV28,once,CASSLRVPGYTF
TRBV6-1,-,CASNVQGTDTQYF
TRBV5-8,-,CASSLGSTSGGIQETQYF
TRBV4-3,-,CASSQGLPGGLTDTQYF
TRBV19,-,CASSPRDRAQYF
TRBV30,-,CASTGGLGNEQFF
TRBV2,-,CASKVGGAAGSRQETQYF
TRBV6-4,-,CASSVLAGHTGELFF
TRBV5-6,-,CASSLAHSGGSTDTQYF
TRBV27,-,CASSWTNQETQYF
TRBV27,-,CASSWTGYEQYF
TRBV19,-,CASKAGAYTGELFF
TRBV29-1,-,CSVSPGQGPFF
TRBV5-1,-,CASSLSGGAYEQYF
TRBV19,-,CASSIGGYQPQHF
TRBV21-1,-,CASSQRGEGAYEQYF
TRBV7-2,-,CASSFSRADNQPQHF
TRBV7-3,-,CASSSTSGAFDEQFF
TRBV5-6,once,CASSFSSDTEQFF
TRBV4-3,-,CASSQDQGGGSHNEQFF
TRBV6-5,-,CASSYGDRGRTEAFF
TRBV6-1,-,CASSTSGGRAGGYTF
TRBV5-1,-,CASTFRQSTEAFF
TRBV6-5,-,CASSYVGGVNTEAFF
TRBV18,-,CASSPRQGVYSPLHF
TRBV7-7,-,CASSWRLNTEAFF
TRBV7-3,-,CASSLIGLAGGSEQFF
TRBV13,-,CASSRPASGAGNEQFF
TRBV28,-,CASSLTRTANTGELFF
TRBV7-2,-,CASSSGTGRRNTIYF
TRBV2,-,CASSEQPNTEAFF